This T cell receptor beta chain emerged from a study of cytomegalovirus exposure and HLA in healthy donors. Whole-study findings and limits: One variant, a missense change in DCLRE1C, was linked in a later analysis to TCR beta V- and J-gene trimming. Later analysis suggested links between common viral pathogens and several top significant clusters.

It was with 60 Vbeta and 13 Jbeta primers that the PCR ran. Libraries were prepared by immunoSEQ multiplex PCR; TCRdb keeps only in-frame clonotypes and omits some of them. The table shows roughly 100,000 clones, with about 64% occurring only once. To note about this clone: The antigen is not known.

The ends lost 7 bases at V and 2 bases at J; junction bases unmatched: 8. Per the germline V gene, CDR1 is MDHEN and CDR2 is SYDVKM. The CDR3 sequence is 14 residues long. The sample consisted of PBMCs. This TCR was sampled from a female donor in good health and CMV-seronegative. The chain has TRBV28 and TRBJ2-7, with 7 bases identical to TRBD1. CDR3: CASKQPGTAYEQYF. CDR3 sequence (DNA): TGTGCCAGCAAGCAACCCGGGACAGCCTACGAGCAGTACTTC.